Each of the 11 T cell receptor beta chains below was sequenced from the same sample in a study of blood T cell repertoires in COVID-19. Clones were sequenced by immunoSEQ multiplex PCR, and TCRdb holds only the in-frame ones, with some missing. The table has 250,000 to 350,000 clones, around four fifths seen once. The sequenced material came from peripheral blood. The receptors were gathered from a woman aged 45-65 years with acute or convalescent COVID-19.

The chain couples TRBV29-1 to TRBJ2-5; TRBD2 matches at 8 bases. Germline-derived CDR1 and CDR2 are SQVTM and ANQGSEA. Trimming took 3 bases from V and 3 from J; bases not matched to a gene: 6. This CDR3 is 14 amino acids long. The CDR3 sequence: CSVDPRGGEETQYF. CDR3 nucleotides: TGCAGCGTTGATCCACGGGGGGGGGAAGAGACCCAGTACTTC.

The chain employs TRBV6-5 and TRBJ2-2; 8 nucleotides match TRBD2. Germline CDR1 reads MNHEY; CDR2 reads SVGAGI. Trimming cost V 8 bases and J 6 bases; bases outside gene matches: 8. The CDR3 loop spans 14 amino acids. The CDR3 here is CASGRSGSAGELFF. The CDR3 coding sequence is TGTGCCAGCGGCAGGAGCGGGAGCGCCGGGGAGCTGTTTTTT.

Notes on this clone: The same CDR3 can be traced to other DNA sequences in this sample. The chain combines TRBV6-5 with TRBJ2-7; D call uncertain. Trimming pared 6 bases from V and 1 base from J, leaving 10 bases between. CDR1 is MNHEY, CDR2 SVGAGI, per germline. CDR3 length: 13 amino acids. The chain's CDR3 is CASSLTPSYEQYF. CDR3 nucleotide sequence: TGTGCCAGCAGCTTGACACCTTCCTACGAGCAGTACTTC.

The chain employs TRBV7-9 and TRBJ1-6; D is unresolved. CDR3 length: 14 residues. The V gene lost 3 bases and the J gene lost 6 bases, with 9 bases spanning the gap. Germline V gene sequence: CDR1 SEHNR, CDR2 FQNEAQ (reference sequence). Written as DNA, the CDR3 is TGTGCCAGCAGCTTGGAGCTTCTTAATTCACCCCTCCACTTT. Encoded protein: CASSLELLNSPLHF.

This chain uses TRBV29-1 with TRBJ2-2, with D tentatively TRBD2 (6 bases). Trimming shortened V by 5 bases and J by 1 base, and 17 bases separated the two germline ends. This CDR3 spans 16 amino acids. Germline CDR1 reads SQVTM; CDR2 reads ANQGSEA. CDR3 protein: CSVKRGGIGNTGELFF. In nucleotides, the CDR3 is TGCAGCGTTAAAAGAGGAGGGATCGGGAACACCGGGGAGCTGTTTTTT.

The chain joins TRBV3-1 (or the pseudogene TRBV3-2) to TRBJ2-3; D call uncertain. The CDR3 has 13 amino acids. With 1 base removed from V and 8 bases from J, the gap between germline ends came to 10 bases. Germline CDR1 is LGHDT and CDR2 is YNNKEL (reference sequence). For the CDR3, the DNA is TGTGCCAGCAGCCAAGTCCCGACGGGTACGCAGTATTTT. Amino acids: CASSQVPTGTQYF.

The V gene is TRBV6-2 or TRBV6-3, the J gene TRBJ1-5; 10 bases are a match to TRBD1. The CDR3 is made up of 19 amino acids. V shed 1 base, J shed 0 bases, and the junction held 9 bases outside the gene matches. The V gene's germline CDR1 is MNHEY and CDR2 SVGEGT. DNA of the CDR3: TGTGCCAGCAGTTACTTAGCTCGGACAGGGGGGGCTAGCAATCAGCCCCAGCATTTT. Amino acids: CASSYLARTGGASNQPQHF.

The rearrangement uses TRBV5-1 and TRBJ2-2; 7 nucleotides agree with TRBD2. CDR1 is SGHRS, CDR2 YFSETQ, per germline. The CDR3 sequence is 17 residues long. The ends lost 1 base at V and 4 bases at J; junction bases unmatched: 10. The CDR3 region is CASSLRGGLEGTGELFF. CDR3 coding DNA: TGCGCCAGCAGCTTGCGGGGAGGACTAGAGGGCACCGGGGAGCTGTTTTTT.

J is TRBJ2-1 and V is TRBV6-5; no definite D call. Germline V lookup: CDR1 MNHEY, CDR2 SVGAGI. CDR3 length: 14 amino acids. V was trimmed by 6 bases and J by 8 bases, leaving 17 bases between them. The CDR3 region is CASRNAGVRDEQFF. The CDR3 DNA reads as TGTGCCAGCAGAAACGCTGGTGTTCGAGATGAGCAGTTCTTC.

The chain is built from TRBV5-6 and TRBJ2-1, with a possible D match to TRBD2 (8 bases). The germline CDR1 and CDR2 sequences are SGHDT and YYEEEE. V lost 4 bases to trimming and J lost 8 bases, with 22 bases between them. The CDR3 consists of 16 residues. CDR3 nucleotide sequence: TGTGCCAGCAGCCCTCAGGGGGTAGCGGGGAAGGATGAGCAGTTCTTC. Its translation: CASSPQGVAGKDEQFF. Supplemented by reference TRBV5-6 and TRBJ2-1, the full variable domain reads DAGVTQSPTHLIKTRGQQVTLRCSPKSGHDTVSWYQQALGQGPQFIFQYYEEEERQRGNFPDRFSGHQFPNYSSELNVNALLLGDSALYLCASSPQGVAGKDEQFFGPGTRLTVL.

This clone is a singleton in its sample. The chain uses TRBV18 and TRBJ2-3; 10 bases are shared with TRBD1. Unmatched junction bases numbered 0, after V lost 8 bases and J lost 4 bases. Germline loops: CDR1 KGHSH, CDR2 LQKENI. There are 12 residues in the CDR3. This CDR3 is CASGQGADTQYF. The CDR3 coding sequence is TGTGCCAGCGGACAGGGGGCAGATACGCAGTATTTT.